Listed below are T cell receptor beta chains from one sample, sequenced in a study of human CD8 memory T cell subsets. TCRdb re-called the 5' RACE reads and gives one entry per CDR3 protein, without DNA. The specimen's table records about 10,000 distinct CDR3 sequences. Sample: CD8+ T cells from PBMCs. All receptors derive from a human donor in good health. Each CDR3 is given with its conserved first and last residue. Fields, in order: V gene, J gene, clone size, CDR3 protein. The size of a clone is reported for some rows only, either as once, few or many, or as a class for expanded clones.

v_gene: TRBV29-1
j_gene: TRBJ1-1
abundance: medium-sized
CDR3aa: CSVLRTGATNTEAFF

v_gene: TRBV12-3/TRBV12-4
j_gene: TRBJ2-1
abundance: -
CDR3aa: CASSPGLAGVTNEQFF

v_gene: TRBV20-1
j_gene: TRBJ2-1
abundance: -
CDR3aa: CSARKLAGPHNEQFF

v_gene: TRBV7-3
j_gene: TRBJ2-1
abundance: -
CDR3aa: CASSLAGANNEQFF

v_gene: TRBV6-6
j_gene: TRBJ2-1
abundance: -
CDR3aa: CASRALGNEQFF

v_gene: TRBV5-4
j_gene: TRBJ2-3
abundance: -
CDR3aa: CASSFRQGPDTQYF

v_gene: TRBV28
j_gene: TRBJ1-2
abundance: -
CDR3aa: CASSRGDYGYTF

v_gene: TRBV13
j_gene: TRBJ2-7
abundance: -
CDR3aa: CASSLGGTHSYEQYF

v_gene: TRBV7-9
j_gene: TRBJ1-2
abundance: -
CDR3aa: CASSLDGFYGYTF

v_gene: TRBV4-3
j_gene: TRBJ2-5
abundance: -
CDR3aa: CASSQTQAGEGETQYF

v_gene: TRBV28
j_gene: TRBJ1-6
abundance: -
CDR3aa: CASSPREGNNSPLHF

v_gene: TRBV2
j_gene: TRBJ1-1
abundance: -
CDR3aa: CASSVGVGTEAFF

v_gene: TRBV14
j_gene: TRBJ1-3
abundance: medium-sized
CDR3aa: CASSHAIRAGNTIYF